The rows below give T cell receptor beta chains drawn from one sample of a study of OX40 agonist ivuxolimab in advanced cancers. Only in-frame clones appear in the TCRdb table, and some are missing; sequencing was by immunoSEQ multiplex PCR. The repertoire holds 98,000 or so clones, roughly nine tenths seen once, with more than 0.8% in the top ten. The source was CD4+ or CD8+ T cells sorted from blood, collected in a trial of the OX40 agonist ivuxolimab. These receptors came from an adult with an advanced solid tumor such as melanoma, head and neck, liver or kidney cancer. Each CDR3 is given with its conserved first and last residue. D genes are given only for firm matches. Only part of the rows carry a size: once, few, many, or a class if the clone is expanded.

clone_size: once; v_call: TRBV6-6; cdr3_length: 14; j_call: TRBJ2-1; d_call: -; cdr3_nt: TGTGCCAGCAGCCCAGGTGGGTCCTACAATGAGCAGTTCTTC; cdr3_aa: CASSPGGSYNEQFF
clone_size: -; v_call: TRBV28; cdr3_length: 15; j_call: TRBJ2-7; d_call: TRBD1; cdr3_nt: TGTGCCAGCAGTAGACCAAGGGGGCGCGGAGACGAGCAGTACTTC; cdr3_aa: CASSRPRGRGDEQYF
clone_size: once; v_call: TRBV2; cdr3_length: 14; j_call: TRBJ1-2; d_call: -; cdr3_nt: TGTGCCAGCAGTGCTGATCGAGCTAACTATGGCTACACCTTC; cdr3_aa: CASSADRANYGYTF
clone_size: -; v_call: TRBV6-6; cdr3_length: 14; j_call: TRBJ2-3; d_call: -; cdr3_nt: TGTGCCAGCAGCCCTAGTAACGGACAGCAAACGCAGTATTTT; cdr3_aa: CASSPSNGQQTQYF
clone_size: -; v_call: TRBV19; cdr3_length: 12; j_call: TRBJ1-5; d_call: -; cdr3_nt: TGTGCCAGTACTTTAGGAGCTCAGCCCCAGCATTTT; cdr3_aa: CASTLGAQPQHF
clone_size: -; v_call: TRBV11-3; cdr3_length: 14; j_call: TRBJ2-5; d_call: -; cdr3_nt: TGTGCCAGCAGCTCCTACAGGGAAGGGGAGACCCAGTACTTC; cdr3_aa: CASSSYREGETQYF
clone_size: -; v_call: TRBV6-6; cdr3_length: 13; j_call: TRBJ2-7; d_call: -; cdr3_nt: TGTGCCAGCAGCCGGGACATAGGCTACGAGCAGTACTTC; cdr3_aa: CASSRDIGYEQYF
clone_size: -; v_call: TRBV7-2; cdr3_length: 14; j_call: TRBJ2-5; d_call: -; cdr3_nt: TGTGCCAGCAGCCTCTCCACGACGCCGGAGACCCAGTACTTC; cdr3_aa: CASSLSTTPETQYF
clone_size: -; v_call: TRBV5-1; cdr3_length: 16; j_call: TRBJ1-6; d_call: TRBD1; cdr3_nt: TGCGCCAGCAGCCCGGACGAGGGACAGGGTAATTCACCCCTCCACTTT; cdr3_aa: CASSPDEGQGNSPLHF
clone_size: -; v_call: TRBV10-3; cdr3_length: 17; j_call: TRBJ2-2; d_call: TRBD2; cdr3_nt: TGTGCCTCCGCAGGGGTAGCGGGAATAGGAAACACCGGGGAGCTGTTTTTT; cdr3_aa: CASAGVAGIGNTGELFF
clone_size: -; v_call: TRBV5-1; cdr3_length: 15; j_call: TRBJ1-4; d_call: TRBD1; cdr3_nt: TGCGCCAGCAGCATCGGACAGGGTGCTAATGAAAAACTGTTTTTT; cdr3_aa: CASSIGQGANEKLFF
clone_size: -; v_call: TRBV28; cdr3_length: 13; j_call: TRBJ2-7; d_call: -; cdr3_nt: TGTGCCAGTGCTCGGGACGGACTCTACGAGCAGTACTTC; cdr3_aa: CASARDGLYEQYF
clone_size: -; v_call: TRBV5-5; cdr3_length: 12; j_call: TRBJ1-1; d_call: -; cdr3_nt: TGTGCCAGCAGCTACACAGGTGTCGGAGCTTTCTTT; cdr3_aa: CASSYTGVGAFF
clone_size: -; v_call: TRBV19; cdr3_length: 13; j_call: TRBJ1-1; d_call: -; cdr3_nt: TGTGCCAGTATGACAGCCGTGAACACTGAAGCTTTCTTT; cdr3_aa: CASMTAVNTEAFF
clone_size: once; v_call: TRBV29-1; cdr3_length: 22; j_call: TRBJ1-1; d_call: TRBD1; cdr3_nt: TGCAGCGTTGAAGGTTGGCCCCGGGACAGGGGGGGGGAGAAGGCTATGAACACTGAAGCTTTCTTT; cdr3_aa: CSVEGWPRDRGGEKAMNTEAFF
clone_size: -; v_call: TRBV18; cdr3_length: 23; j_call: TRBJ2-1; d_call: -; cdr3_nt: TGTGCCAGCTCATGGGGACCAGGGGACCCACCAGAGGGGCGGGAGCGCTCCTACAATGAGCAGTTCTTC; cdr3_aa: CASSWGPGDPPEGRERSYNEQFF
clone_size: -; v_call: TRBV30; cdr3_length: 17; j_call: TRBJ2-6; d_call: TRBD2; cdr3_nt: TGTGCGTGCCCCCCGTCGGGGGGGCAGAGTGGGGCCAACGTCCTGACTTTC; cdr3_aa: CACPPSGGQSGANVLTF
clone_size: -; v_call: TRBV6-1; cdr3_length: 16; j_call: TRBJ1-3; d_call: -; cdr3_nt: TGTGCCAGCAGTGAAGGCAGACCATTCTCTGGAAACACCATATATTTT; cdr3_aa: CASSEGRPFSGNTIYF
clone_size: once; v_call: TRBV5-1; cdr3_length: 15; j_call: TRBJ1-1; d_call: TRBD1; cdr3_nt: TGCGCCAGCAGCTTGGGACAGGGTATGAACACTGAAGCTTTCTTT; cdr3_aa: CASSLGQGMNTEAFF
clone_size: -; v_call: TRBV18; cdr3_length: 15; j_call: TRBJ1-1; d_call: -; cdr3_nt: TGTGCCAGCTCACCACCGGGCGGGGCGTGGACTGAAGCTTTCTTT; cdr3_aa: CASSPPGGAWTEAFF
clone_size: -; v_call: TRBV5-1; cdr3_length: 16; j_call: TRBJ1-6; d_call: -; cdr3_nt: TGCGCCAGCAGCTCCTCGGGACAAGGCTATAATTCACCCCTCCACTTT; cdr3_aa: CASSSSGQGYNSPLHF
clone_size: -; v_call: TRBV6-6; cdr3_length: 11; j_call: TRBJ1-1; d_call: -; cdr3_nt: TGTGCCAGCAGTTATCAAGGTGAAGCTTTCTTT; cdr3_aa: CASSYQGEAFF